The next 31 T cell receptor beta chains were all read from a single sample in a study of OX40 agonist ivuxolimab in advanced cancers. Assay used: immunoSEQ multiplex PCR; TCRdb lists only in-frame clones, some missing. Found here are 50,000 to 60,000 clones, roughly nine tenths of them singletons; the top ten hold 3.5% to 4%. Sequenced material: CD4+ or CD8+ T cells sorted from blood, taken in a trial of the OX40 agonist ivuxolimab. These receptors originate from an adult with an advanced solid tumor such as melanoma, head and neck, liver or kidney cancer.

The chain is built from TRBV7-2 and TRBJ2-7; D is undetermined. V lost 2 bases and J 2 bases, leaving 13 bases between the germline ends. Germline CDR1 and CDR2: SGHTA and FQGNSA. This CDR3 spans 15 amino acids. The CDR3 protein is CASSLNPQVTYEQYF. Written as DNA, the CDR3 is TGTGCCAGCAGCTTAAACCCTCAGGTTACCTACGAGCAGTACTTC.

V gene TRBV7-8 combines with J gene TRBJ2-7; 11 bases are shared with TRBD2. V lost 3 bases, J lost 0 bases, and 13 bases stayed unmatched. This CDR3 region has 19 residues. Germline CDR1 reads SGHVS; CDR2 reads FQNEAQ. The CDR3, as DNA: TGTGCCAGCAGCTTCCCTCGAGAGCTAGCGGGAGGTAGCTCCTACGAGCAGTACTTC. It translates to CASSFPRELAGGSSYEQYF.

The chain carries TRBV10-1 and TRBJ2-7; unclear D gene. From germline, CDR1 is WNHNN and CDR2 SYGVQD (reference sequence). Trimming stripped 11 bases from V and 2 bases from J, with 10 bases between. This CDR3 has 11 residues. CDR3 in amino acids: CALSPAYEQYF. DNA of the CDR3: TGCGCCCTCAGCCCCGCCTACGAGCAGTACTTC.

Turning to this clone: Other DNA variants within this sample encode the same CDR3. This rearrangement joins TRBV27 to TRBJ2-7; unclear D gene. Germline CDR1 is MNHEY and CDR2 is SMNVEV (reference sequence). V was cut by 5 bases and J by 1 base, with 9 bases left in between. The CDR3 runs to 13 residues. The CDR3 DNA follows: TGTGCCAGCAGTCTCGGACCGTCCTACGAGCAGTACTTC. It is translated as CASSLGPSYEQYF.

This sequence joins TRBV7-3 and TRBJ2-1, with D possibly being TRBD2 (6 bases). The V gene lost 5 bases and the J gene lost 3 bases, with 14 bases spanning the gap. The CDR3 length is 15 residues. Germline V gene sequence: CDR1 SGHTA, CDR2 FQGTGA. This CDR3 reads CASSPGQGLYNEQFF. The CDR3 DNA reads TGTGCCAGCAGCCCGGGGCAGGGACTCTACAATGAGCAGTTCTTC.

CDR3 region: CASSSGQESYEQYF. The CDR3 bases are TGTGCCAGCAGCTCGGGACAGGAGTCCTACGAGCAGTACTTC. The chain carries TRBV13 and TRBJ2-7, with 8 bases matching TRBD1. With 4 bases clipped from V and 1 base from J, the junction kept 3 bases outside the gene matches. The CDR3 is 14 amino acids. Germline values: CDR1 PRHDT, CDR2 FYEKMQ (reference sequence).

The chain uses TRBV6-6 and TRBJ1-2, with a weak D call TRBD1 (6 bases). Germline CDR1 MNHNY, CDR2 SVGAGI (reference sequence). This CDR3 is 13 amino acids long. V was shortened by 6 bases and J by 8 bases, with 16 bases between the two germline ends. The CDR3 loop is CASRYTTTGGYTF. The CDR3 DNA reads as TGTGCCAGCAGATATACTACGACAGGCGGCTACACCTTC.

The chain's CDR3 is CASSYDLTGSYEQYF. CDR3 nucleotides: TGTGCCAGCAGCTACGATCTAACGGGGTCCTACGAGCAGTACTTC. The chain uses TRBV5-5 and TRBJ2-7; a possible D gene is TRBD2 (5 bases). The CDR3 covers 15 residues. Germline CDR1 SGHKS, CDR2 YYEKEE (reference sequence). V was clipped by 3 bases and J by 1 base, with 14 bases between them.

Turning to this clone: The sample holds other DNA sequences that translate to the same CDR3. The genes are TRBV7-3 and TRBJ1-1; D is ambiguous. The V gene's germline CDR1 is SGHTA and CDR2 FQGTGA. The CDR3 is 13 residues long. Trimming removed 4 bases at V and 1 base at J, with 7 bases between. This CDR3 reads CASSSYSNTEAFF. The DNA for the CDR3 is TGTGCCAGCAGCTCCTACTCGAACACTGAAGCTTTCTTT.

The chain has TRBV28 and TRBJ1-5; TRBD1 agrees at 8 bases. The CDR3 has 15 amino acids. The trim removed 5 bases at V and 2 bases at J, leaving 5 bases unmatched. In germline, CDR1 is MDHEN, CDR2 SYDVKM. The CDR3 nucleotides read TGTGCCAGCAGTCCAGACAGGGGACGCAATCAGCCCCAGCATTTT. It translates to CASSPDRGRNQPQHF.

There are a few counts of this clone. This sequence joins TRBV4-2 and TRBJ2-1, with 8 bases identical to TRBD2. V lost 0 bases and J lost 4; bases outside the gene matches: 5. Per the germline V gene, CDR1 is LGHNA and CDR2 is YNFKEQ. This CDR3 is 16 amino acids long. Here the CDR3 DNA reads TGTGCCAGCAGCCAAGATCTCGGGAGGGGGTACAATGAGCAGTTCTTC. It translates to CASSQDLGRGYNEQFF.

This rearrangement joins TRBV27 to TRBJ2-2, with D perhaps TRBD1 or TRBD2 (5 bases each). Germline lookup yields CDR1 MNHEY and CDR2 SMNVEV (reference sequence). The V end lost 2 bases, the J end lost 3 bases, and 10 bases lay between the germline ends. CDR3 length: 15 residues. Here the CDR3 DNA reads TGTGCCAGCAGTTTAAGTGGGGGTTACACCGGGGAGCTGTTTTTT. It yields the protein CASSLSGGYTGELFF.

This clone has only one observation. This chain connects TRBV11-2 to TRBJ2-1; D may be TRBD1 or TRBD2 (6 bases each). Trimming pared 3 bases from V and 7 bases from J, leaving 19 bases between. This CDR3 contains 16 residues. Germline V gene data show CDR1 as SGHAT and CDR2 as FQNNGV. CDR3 loop: CASSFSRGGPWNEQFF. The CDR3 DNA sequence: TGTGCCAGCAGCTTTAGCCGAGGGGGGCCTTGGAATGAGCAGTTCTTC.

A note on this clone: Other DNA sequences in this specimen translate into the identical CDR3. This chain uses TRBV6-7 with TRBJ2-7; no clear D. TRBV6-7 is an open reading frame, and its role is uncertain. This CDR3 is built from 11 residues. V lost 2 bases, J lost 6 bases, and 5 bases lay in between. DNA of the CDR3: TGTGCCAGCAGTTACAGAGGCGAGCAGTACTTC. Translated: CASSYRGEQYF.

The chain has TRBV7-3 and TRBJ2-7; possibly TRBD1 or TRBD2 for D (6 bases each). The CDR3 consists of 15 residues. Germline V gives CDR1 SGHTA, CDR2 FQGTGA. Trimming pared 1 base from V and 6 bases from J, leaving 16 bases between. This CDR3 is CASSLNGGPLREQYF. CDR3 coding DNA: TGTGCCAGCAGCTTAAATGGGGGGCCGCTCCGCGAGCAGTACTTC.

The V gene is TRBV7-9, the J gene TRBJ2-3; 14 bases are a match to TRBD2. The germline V gene has CDR1 SEHNR and CDR2 FQNEAQ (reference sequence). V lost 3 bases and J lost 3; bases outside the gene matches: 2. CDR3 length: 16 residues. The CDR3 DNA follows: TGTGCCAGCAGCTTGACTAGCGGGAGGGCAACAGATACGCAGTATTTT. Its protein is CASSLTSGRATDTQYF.

V is TRBV15 and J is TRBJ2-3; TRBD1 might be the D (5 bases). Germline V gene data show CDR1 as LNHNV and CDR2 as YYDKDF (reference sequence). This CDR3 region has 16 residues. V was clipped by 0 bases and J by 6 bases, with 16 bases between them. In DNA form, the CDR3 reads TGTGCCACCAGCAGAGATCGGACACCTGCCTCGGATACGCAGTATTTT. This gives the protein CATSRDRTPASDTQYF.

The chain recombines TRBV11-2 with TRBJ2-1; D gene ambiguous. The CDR3 covers 17 residues. Trimming shortened V by 5 bases and J by 4 bases, and 21 bases separated the two germline ends. Germline-derived CDR1 and CDR2 are SGHAT and FQNNGV. DNA of the CDR3: TGTGCCAGCAGCACCACCCTTGGGCCTACTACATACAATGAGCAGTTCTTC. Translated: CASSTTLGPTTYNEQFF.

This CDR3 reads CASSLFGTGGVGIMNTEAFF. CDR3 nucleotide sequence: TGCGCCAGCAGCTTGTTCGGGACAGGGGGCGTCGGAATAATGAACACTGAAGCTTTCTTT. The chain links TRBV5-1 to TRBJ1-1; TRBD1 agrees at 12 bases. V lost 1 base, J lost 0 bases, and 13 bases stayed unmatched. This CDR3 is 20 amino acids long. Germline V gene sequence: CDR1 SGHRS, CDR2 YFSETQ.

The chain recombines TRBV4-3 with TRBJ1-3, with a weak D call TRBD1 (6 bases). The CDR3 runs 18 residues. The V gene's germline CDR1 is LGHNA and CDR2 YSLEER. V lost 0 bases and J 3 bases, leaving 18 bases between the germline ends. CDR3 in amino acids: CASSQEGEQGFFGNTIYF. The CDR3 DNA is TGCGCCAGCAGCCAAGAAGGGGAACAGGGTTTCTTTGGAAACACCATATATTTT.

V is TRBV4-2 and J is TRBJ2-7, with TRBD2 matching over 12 bases. The CDR3 is 15 residues long. From germline, CDR1 is LGHNA and CDR2 YNFKEQ. Losses at the gene ends were 1 base for V and 6 bases for J; bases not matched to a gene: 4. Written as DNA, the CDR3 is TGTGCCAGCAGCCAAGCTAGACTAGCGGGAGTCGAGCAGTACTTC. This encodes CASSQARLAGVEQYF.

V gene TRBV7-9 combines with J gene TRBJ2-2, with TRBD2 matching over 8 bases. CDR3 size: 17 residues. The ends lost 5 bases at V and 3 bases at J; junction bases unmatched: 11. The germline CDR1 and CDR2 sequences are SEHNR and FQNEAQ (reference sequence). The CDR3 DNA reads as TGTGCCAGCAGCACCACGATTAGCGGGATGGACACCGGGGAGCTGTTTTTT. Protein: CASSTTISGMDTGELFF.

The genes are TRBV19 and TRBJ2-7; either TRBD1 or TRBD2 may fit D (5 bases each). Germline CDR1 and CDR2: LNHDA and SQIVND (reference sequence). CDR3 length: 14 residues. The germline V and J ends were trimmed by 5 bases and 0 bases, with 11 bases remaining between them. The CDR3 reads CASSGTATSYEQYF. CDR3 sequence (DNA): TGTGCCAGTAGTGGGACGGCGACCTCCTACGAGCAGTACTTC.

The genes are TRBV2 and TRBJ2-1, with 9 bases aligning to TRBD2. This CDR3 region has 16 residues. J gave up 7 bases and V 0 bases, and 7 bases lay outside the gene matches. Germline V lookup: CDR1 SNHLY, CDR2 FYNNEI. The CDR3 spells CASSEARREGRNEQFF. Written as DNA, the CDR3 is TGTGCCAGCAGTGAAGCGCGGCGGGAGGGCCGGAATGAGCAGTTCTTC.

This clone was seen more than once but under ten times. The chain carries TRBV27 and TRBJ2-1; the match to TRBD2 covers 8 bases. Germline CDR1 and CDR2: MNHEY and SMNVEV (reference sequence). The ends lost 6 bases at V and 12 bases at J; junction bases unmatched: 16. The CDR3 has 15 residues. CDR3 in DNA: TGTGCCAGCAGGTCGGGACTAGGGCCGATTCCGGCGCAGTTCTTC. Its protein is CASRSGLGPIPAQFF.

V usage is TRBV28 and J usage is TRBJ2-7, with D maybe TRBD1 (6 bases). Germline-derived CDR1 and CDR2 are MDHEN and SYDVKM. There are 13 residues in the CDR3. V was shortened by 6 bases and J by 3 bases, with 12 bases between the two germline ends. The CDR3 region is CASSPTGNYEQYF. The CDR3 DNA follows: TGTGCCAGCAGCCCTACAGGGAACTACGAGCAGTACTTC.

This clone was recorded a few times. The chain recombines TRBV4-3 with TRBJ1-1, with D hard to call. The CDR3 spans 15 residues. The germline V gene encodes CDR1 LGHNA and CDR2 YSLEER. V was trimmed by 0 bases and J by 1 base, leaving 9 bases between them. The CDR3 sequence: CASSQDLDWNTEAFF. The DNA of the CDR3 is TGCGCCAGCAGCCAAGATCTAGACTGGAACACTGAAGCTTTCTTT.

V gene TRBV4-3 combines with J gene TRBJ2-7; 13 bases are a match to TRBD2. Germline trimming cut 3 bases from V and 5 bases from J; bases unmatched to any gene: 7. The CDR3 has 16 residues. Germline CDR1 LGHNA, CDR2 YSLEER. In DNA, the CDR3 is TGCGCCAGCAGCCAGGGACTAGCGGGAAGAATCCACGAGCAGTACTTC. It yields the protein CASSQGLAGRIHEQYF.

This clone counts as medium-sized. The CDR3 is CAWGTSDYEQYF. CDR3 coding DNA: TGTGCCTGGGGGACTAGCGACTACGAGCAGTACTTC. The chain uses TRBV30 and TRBJ2-7; TRBD2 aligns across 10 bases. The CDR3 has 12 amino acids. Losses at the gene ends were 5 bases for V and 3 bases for J; bases not matched to a gene: 1. In germline, CDR1 is GTSNPN, CDR2 SVGIG (reference sequence).

The chain has TRBV2 and TRBJ2-1; D gene unclear. Germline V gives CDR1 SNHLY, CDR2 FYNNEI. V lost 3 bases to trimming and J lost 8 bases, with 17 bases between them. The CDR3 is 15 amino acids. The CDR3 loop is CASSDGLQGVDEQFF. The CDR3 DNA reads as TGTGCCAGCAGTGATGGTTTGCAAGGCGTCGATGAGCAGTTCTTC. The variable domain in full, completed from reference TRBV2 and TRBJ2-1, reads EPEVTQTPSHQVTQMGQEVILRCVPISNHLYFYWYRQILGQKVEFLVSFYNNEISEKSEIFDDQFSVERPDGSNFTLKIRSTKLEDSAMYFCASSDGLQGVDEQFFGPGTRLTVL.

In its sample, this clone was seen a few times. The V and J genes are TRBV28 and TRBJ2-3; D gene unclear. This CDR3 comprises 14 residues. Germline V gives CDR1 MDHEN, CDR2 SYDVKM. The V gene lost 7 bases and the J gene lost 0 bases, with 11 bases spanning the gap. CDR3 residues: CASNKDSSTDTQYF. The CDR3 coding sequence is TGTGCCAGCAATAAAGATTCAAGCACAGATACGCAGTATTTT.